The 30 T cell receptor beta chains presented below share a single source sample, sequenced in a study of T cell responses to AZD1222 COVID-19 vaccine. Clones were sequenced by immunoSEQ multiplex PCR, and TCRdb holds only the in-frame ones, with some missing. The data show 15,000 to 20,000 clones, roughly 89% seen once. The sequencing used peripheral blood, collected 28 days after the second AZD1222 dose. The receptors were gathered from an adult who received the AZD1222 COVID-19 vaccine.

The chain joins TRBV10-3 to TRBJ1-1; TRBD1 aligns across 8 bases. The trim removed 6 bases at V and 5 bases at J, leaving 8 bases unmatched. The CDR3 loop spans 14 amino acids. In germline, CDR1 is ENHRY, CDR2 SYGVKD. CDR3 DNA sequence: TGTGCCATCAGACACGGACAGGGTATTACTGAAGCTTTCTTT. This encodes CAIRHGQGITEAFF.

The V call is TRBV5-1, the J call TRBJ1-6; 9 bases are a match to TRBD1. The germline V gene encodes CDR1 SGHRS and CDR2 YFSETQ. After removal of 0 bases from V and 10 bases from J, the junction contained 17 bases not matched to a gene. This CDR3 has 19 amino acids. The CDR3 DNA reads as TGCGCCAGCAGCTTGGAGGGACAGGGTAGGGGTTCTAGCTGGTCACCCCTCCACTTT. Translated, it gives CASSLEGQGRGSSWSPLHF.

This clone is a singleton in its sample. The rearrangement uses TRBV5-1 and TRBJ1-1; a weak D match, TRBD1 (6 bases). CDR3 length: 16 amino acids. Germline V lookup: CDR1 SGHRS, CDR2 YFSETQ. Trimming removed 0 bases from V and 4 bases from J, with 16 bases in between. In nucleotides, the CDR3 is TGCGCCAGCAGCTTGGCGGGTGCAGGGGATCGCACTGAAGCTTTCTTT. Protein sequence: CASSLAGAGDRTEAFF.

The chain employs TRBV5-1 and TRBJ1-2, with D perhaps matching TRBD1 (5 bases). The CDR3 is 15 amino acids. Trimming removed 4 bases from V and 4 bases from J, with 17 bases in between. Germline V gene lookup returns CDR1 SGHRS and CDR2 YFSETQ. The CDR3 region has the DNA TGCGCCAGCAGCCTCATGGGACGGCAACCCTATGGCTACACCTTC. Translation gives CASSLMGRQPYGYTF.

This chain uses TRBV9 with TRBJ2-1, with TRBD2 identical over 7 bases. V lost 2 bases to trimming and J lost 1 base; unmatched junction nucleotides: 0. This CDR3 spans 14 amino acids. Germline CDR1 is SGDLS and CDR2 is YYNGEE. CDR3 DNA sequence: TGTGCCAGCAGCGTCGGGAGGTCCTACAATGAGCAGTTCTTC. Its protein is CASSVGRSYNEQFF.

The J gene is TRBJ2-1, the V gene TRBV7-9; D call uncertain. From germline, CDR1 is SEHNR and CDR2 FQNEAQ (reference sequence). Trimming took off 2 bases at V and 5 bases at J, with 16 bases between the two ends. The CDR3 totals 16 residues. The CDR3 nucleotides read TGTGCCAGCAGCTTAAATCTGGCCTACCCAGACAATGAGCAGTTCTTC. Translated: CASSLNLAYPDNEQFF.

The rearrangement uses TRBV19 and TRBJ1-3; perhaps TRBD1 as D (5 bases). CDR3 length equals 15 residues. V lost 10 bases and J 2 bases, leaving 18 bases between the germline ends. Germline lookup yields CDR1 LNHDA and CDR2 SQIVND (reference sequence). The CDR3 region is CANPQGIRAGNTIYF. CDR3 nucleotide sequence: TGTGCCAACCCTCAGGGTATTAGGGCTGGAAACACCATATATTTT. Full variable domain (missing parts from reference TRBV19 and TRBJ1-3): DGGITQSPKYLFRKEGQNVTLSCEQNLNHDAMYWYRQDPGQGLRLIYYSQIVNDFQKGDIAEGYSVSREKKESFPLTVTSAQKNPTAFYLCANPQGIRAGNTIYFGEGSWLTVV.

The CDR3 sequence is CAISADREYQPQHF. CDR3 in DNA: TGTGCCATCAGTGCGGACAGGGAGTATCAGCCCCAGCATTTT. The rearrangement joins TRBV10-3 to TRBJ1-5, with 8 bases identical to TRBD1. In germline, CDR1 is ENHRY, CDR2 SYGVKD. J was trimmed by 5 bases and V by 4 bases; bases with no gene match: 4. The CDR3 runs to 14 residues.

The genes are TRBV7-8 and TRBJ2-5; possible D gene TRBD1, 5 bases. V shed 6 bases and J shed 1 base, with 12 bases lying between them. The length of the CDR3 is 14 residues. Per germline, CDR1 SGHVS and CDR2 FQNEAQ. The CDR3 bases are TGTGCCAGCAGTGGTCCAGGGCGCCAAGAGACCCAGTACTTC. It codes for CASSGPGRQETQYF.

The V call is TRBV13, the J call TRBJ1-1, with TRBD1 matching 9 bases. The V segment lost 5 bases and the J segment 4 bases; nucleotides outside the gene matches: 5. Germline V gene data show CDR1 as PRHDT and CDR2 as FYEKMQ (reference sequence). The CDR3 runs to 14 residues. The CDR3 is CASSNRGPRTEAFF. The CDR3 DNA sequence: TGTGCCAGCAGCAACAGGGGGCCGCGCACTGAAGCTTTCTTT.

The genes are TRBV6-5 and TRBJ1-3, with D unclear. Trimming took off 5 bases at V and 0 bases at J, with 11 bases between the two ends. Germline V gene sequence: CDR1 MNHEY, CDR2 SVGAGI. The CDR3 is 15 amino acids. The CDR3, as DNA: TGTGCCAGCAGTACGAGACTCCACTCTGGAAACACCATATATTTT. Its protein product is CASSTRLHSGNTIYF.

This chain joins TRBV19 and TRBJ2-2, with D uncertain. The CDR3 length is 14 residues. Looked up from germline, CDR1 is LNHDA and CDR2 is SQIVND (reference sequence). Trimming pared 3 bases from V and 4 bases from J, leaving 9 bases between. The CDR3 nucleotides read TGTGCCAGTAGTATTAGGCAGACCACCGGGGAGCTGTTTTTT. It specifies CASSIRQTTGELFF.

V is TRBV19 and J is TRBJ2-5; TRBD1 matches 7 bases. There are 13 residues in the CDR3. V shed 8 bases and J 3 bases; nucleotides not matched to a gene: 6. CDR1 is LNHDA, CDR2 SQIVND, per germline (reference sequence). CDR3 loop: CASSRDREETQYF. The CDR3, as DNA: TGTGCCAGTTCCCGGGACAGAGAAGAGACCCAGTACTTC.

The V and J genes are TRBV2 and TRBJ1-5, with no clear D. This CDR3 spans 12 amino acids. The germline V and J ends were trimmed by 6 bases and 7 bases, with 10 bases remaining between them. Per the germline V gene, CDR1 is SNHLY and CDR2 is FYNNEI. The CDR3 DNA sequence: TGTGCCAGCAGCCTTCGTGGCCAGCCCCAGCATTTT. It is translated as CASSLRGQPQHF.

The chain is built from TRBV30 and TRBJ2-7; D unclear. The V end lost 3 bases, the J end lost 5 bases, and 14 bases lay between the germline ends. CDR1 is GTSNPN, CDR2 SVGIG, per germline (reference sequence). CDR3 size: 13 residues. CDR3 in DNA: TGTGCCTGGAGGCTCGGGCAGCTGAACGAGCAGTACTTC. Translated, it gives CAWRLGQLNEQYF.

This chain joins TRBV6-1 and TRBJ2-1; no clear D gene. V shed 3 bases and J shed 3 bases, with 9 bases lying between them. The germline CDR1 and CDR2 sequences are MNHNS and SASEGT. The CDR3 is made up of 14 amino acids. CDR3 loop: CASSETGIYNEQFF. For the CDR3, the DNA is TGTGCCAGCAGTGAGACCGGAATCTACAATGAGCAGTTCTTC.

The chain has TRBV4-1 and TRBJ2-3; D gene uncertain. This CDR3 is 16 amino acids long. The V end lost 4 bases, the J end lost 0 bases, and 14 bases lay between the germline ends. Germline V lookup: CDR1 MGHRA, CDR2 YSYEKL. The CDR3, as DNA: TGCGCCAGCAGCCCGGGCTCTTTGGGTAGCACAGATACGCAGTATTTT. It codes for CASSPGSLGSTDTQYF.

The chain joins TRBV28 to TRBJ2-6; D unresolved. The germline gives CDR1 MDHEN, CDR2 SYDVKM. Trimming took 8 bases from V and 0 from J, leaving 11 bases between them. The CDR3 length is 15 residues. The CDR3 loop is CASALALSGANVLTF. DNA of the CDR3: TGTGCCAGCGCCCTGGCCCTCTCTGGGGCCAACGTCCTGACTTTC.

The DNA for the CDR3 is TGCGCCAGCAGCGCAACAGGGTTATCCTACGAGCAGTACGTC. As protein: CASSATGLSYEQYV. The V gene is TRBV5-1, the J gene TRBJ2-7, with D possibly being TRBD1 (6 bases). Looked up from germline, CDR1 is SGHRS and CDR2 is YFSETQ. The ends were cut back, 4 bases at V and 1 base at J, with 12 bases in the middle. This CDR3 comprises 14 residues.

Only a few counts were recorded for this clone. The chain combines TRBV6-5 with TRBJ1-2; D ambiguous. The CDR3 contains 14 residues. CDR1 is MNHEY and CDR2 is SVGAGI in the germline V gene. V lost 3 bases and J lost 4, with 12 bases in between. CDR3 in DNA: TGTGCCAGCAGTTATACCGGGCCCTCCTATGGCTACACCTTC. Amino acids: CASSYTGPSYGYTF.

CDR3 bases: TGTGCCAGCAGCCAAGATCGTTTCTACGAGCAGTACTTC. Translating it yields CASSQDRFYEQYF. The rearrangement joins TRBV3-1 (or the pseudogene TRBV3-2) to TRBJ2-7; D call uncertain. Germline V gives CDR1 LGHDT, CDR2 YNNKEL (reference sequence). This CDR3 has 13 amino acids. V lost 0 bases, J lost 3 bases, and 6 bases lay in between.

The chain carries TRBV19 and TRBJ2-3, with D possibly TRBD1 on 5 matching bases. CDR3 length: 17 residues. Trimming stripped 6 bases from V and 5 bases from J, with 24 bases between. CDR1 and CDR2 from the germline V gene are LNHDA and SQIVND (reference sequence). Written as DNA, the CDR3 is TGTGCCAGTAGCCCGGCGATGGGGCCGGGTCGTCGAGATACGCAGTATTTT. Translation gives CASSPAMGPGRRDTQYF.

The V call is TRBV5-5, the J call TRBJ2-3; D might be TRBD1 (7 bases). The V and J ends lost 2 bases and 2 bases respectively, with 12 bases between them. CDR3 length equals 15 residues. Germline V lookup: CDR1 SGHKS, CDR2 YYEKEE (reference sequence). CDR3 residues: CASSLGGGSTDTQYF. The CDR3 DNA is TGTGCCAGCAGCTTAGGAGGGGGCTCCACAGATACGCAGTATTTT.

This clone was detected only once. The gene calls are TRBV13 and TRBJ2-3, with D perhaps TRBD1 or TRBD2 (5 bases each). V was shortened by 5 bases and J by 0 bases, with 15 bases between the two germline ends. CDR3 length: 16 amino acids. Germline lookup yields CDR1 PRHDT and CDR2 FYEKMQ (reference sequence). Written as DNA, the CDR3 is TGTGCCAGCAGCCCGATGGGGACCCCGAGCACAGATACGCAGTATTTT. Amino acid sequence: CASSPMGTPSTDTQYF. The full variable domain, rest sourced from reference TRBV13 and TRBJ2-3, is AAGVIQSPRHLIKEKRETATLKCYPIPRHDTVYWYQQGPGQDPQFLISFYEKMQSDKGSIPDRFSAQQFSDYHSELNMSSLELGDSALYFCASSPMGTPSTDTQYFGPGTRLTVL.

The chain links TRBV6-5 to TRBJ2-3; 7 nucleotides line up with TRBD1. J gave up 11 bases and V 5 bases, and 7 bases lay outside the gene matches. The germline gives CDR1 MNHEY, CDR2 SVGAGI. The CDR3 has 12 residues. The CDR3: CASSQGVGRQYF. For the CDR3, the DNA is TGTGCCAGCAGTCAGGGGGTCGGACGGCAGTATTTT.

CDR3 loop: CASSYQGGSLHF. For the CDR3, the DNA is TGTGCCAGCAGTTACCAGGGTGGATCCCTCCACTTT. The chain couples TRBV6-2 or TRBV6-3 to TRBJ1-6, with D perhaps TRBD1 (5 bases). V lost 2 bases, J lost 14 bases, and 10 bases lay in between. CDR1 is MNHEY and CDR2 is SVGEGT in the germline V gene. The CDR3 totals 12 residues.

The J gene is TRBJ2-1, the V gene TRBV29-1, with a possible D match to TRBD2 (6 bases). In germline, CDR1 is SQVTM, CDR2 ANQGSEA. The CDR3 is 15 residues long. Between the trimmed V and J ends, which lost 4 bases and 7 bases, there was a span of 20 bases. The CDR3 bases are TGCAGCGTTGCTAGTGTTGGGGCGGGGCAGAATGAGCAGTTCTTC. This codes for CSVASVGAGQNEQFF.

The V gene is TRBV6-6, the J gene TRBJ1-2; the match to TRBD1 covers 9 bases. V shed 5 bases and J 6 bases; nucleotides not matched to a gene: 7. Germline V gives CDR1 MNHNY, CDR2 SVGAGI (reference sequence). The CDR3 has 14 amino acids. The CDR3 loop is CASSLSRQGDGYTF. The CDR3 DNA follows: TGTGCCAGCAGTCTCTCCCGACAGGGGGATGGCTACACCTTC.

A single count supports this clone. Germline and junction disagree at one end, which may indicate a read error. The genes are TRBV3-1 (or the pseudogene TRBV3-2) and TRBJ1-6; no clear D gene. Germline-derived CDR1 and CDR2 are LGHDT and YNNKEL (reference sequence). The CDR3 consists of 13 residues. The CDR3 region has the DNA TGTGCCAGCAGTCAAGGAGATGGGTCACCCCTCCACTTT. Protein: CASSQGDGSPLHF.

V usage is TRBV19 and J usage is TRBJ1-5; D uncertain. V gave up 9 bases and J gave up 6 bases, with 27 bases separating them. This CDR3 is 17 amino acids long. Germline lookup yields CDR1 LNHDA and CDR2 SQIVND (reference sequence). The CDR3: CASKPQDWEGVPQPQHF. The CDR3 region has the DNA TGTGCCAGCAAACCTCAGGATTGGGAGGGAGTCCCTCAGCCCCAGCATTTT.